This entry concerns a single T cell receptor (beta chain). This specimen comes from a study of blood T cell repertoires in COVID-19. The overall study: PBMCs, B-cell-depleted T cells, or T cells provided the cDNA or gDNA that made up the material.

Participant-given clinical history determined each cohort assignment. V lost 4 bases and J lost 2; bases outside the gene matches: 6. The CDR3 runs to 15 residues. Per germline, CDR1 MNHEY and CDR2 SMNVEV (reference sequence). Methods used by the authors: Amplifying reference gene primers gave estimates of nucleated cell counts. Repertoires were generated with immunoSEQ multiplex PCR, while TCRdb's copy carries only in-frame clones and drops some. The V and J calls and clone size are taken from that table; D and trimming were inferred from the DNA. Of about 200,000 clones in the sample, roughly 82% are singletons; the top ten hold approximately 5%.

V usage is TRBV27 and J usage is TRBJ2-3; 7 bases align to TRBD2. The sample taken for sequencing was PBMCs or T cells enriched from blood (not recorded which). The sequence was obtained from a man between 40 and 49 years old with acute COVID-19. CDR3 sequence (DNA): TGTGCCAGCAGTTCCAAGCGGGGACCCACAGATACGCAGTATTTT. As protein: CASSSKRGPTDTQYF.